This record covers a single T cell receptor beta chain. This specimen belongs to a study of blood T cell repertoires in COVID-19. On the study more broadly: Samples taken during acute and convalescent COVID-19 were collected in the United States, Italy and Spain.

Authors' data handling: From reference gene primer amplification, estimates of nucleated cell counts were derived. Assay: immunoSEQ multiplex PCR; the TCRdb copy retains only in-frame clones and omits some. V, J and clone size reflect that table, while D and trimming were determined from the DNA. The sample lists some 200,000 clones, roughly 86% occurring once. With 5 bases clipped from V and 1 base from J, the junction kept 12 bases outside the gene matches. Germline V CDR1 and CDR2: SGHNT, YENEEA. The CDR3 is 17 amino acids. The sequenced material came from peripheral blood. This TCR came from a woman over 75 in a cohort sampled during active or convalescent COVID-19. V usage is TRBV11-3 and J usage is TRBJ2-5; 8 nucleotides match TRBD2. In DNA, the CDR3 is TGTGCCAGCAGCGATTGGCCGAGCGGGGGTTTCCAAGAGACCCAGTACTTC. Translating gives CASSDWPSGGFQETQYF.